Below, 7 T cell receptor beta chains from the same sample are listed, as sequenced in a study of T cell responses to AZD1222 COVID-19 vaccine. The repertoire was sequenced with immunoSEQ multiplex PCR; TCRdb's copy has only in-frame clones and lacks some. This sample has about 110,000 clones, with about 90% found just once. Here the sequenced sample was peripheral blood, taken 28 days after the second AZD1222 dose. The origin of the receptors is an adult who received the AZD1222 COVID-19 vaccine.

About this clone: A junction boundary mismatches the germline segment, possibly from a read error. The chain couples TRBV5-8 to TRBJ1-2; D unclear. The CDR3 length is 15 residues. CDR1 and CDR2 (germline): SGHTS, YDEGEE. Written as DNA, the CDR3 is TGTGCCAGCAGCTTGCCGACCACGGGTGTCTATAGCTACACCTTC. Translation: CASSLPTTGVYSYTF.

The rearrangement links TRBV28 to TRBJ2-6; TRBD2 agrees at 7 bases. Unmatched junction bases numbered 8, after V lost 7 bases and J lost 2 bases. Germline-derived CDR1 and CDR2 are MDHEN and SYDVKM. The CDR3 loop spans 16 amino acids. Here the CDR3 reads CASTMGGSTGANVLTF. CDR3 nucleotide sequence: TGTGCCAGCACCATGGGAGGGAGCACTGGGGCCAACGTCCTGACTTTC.

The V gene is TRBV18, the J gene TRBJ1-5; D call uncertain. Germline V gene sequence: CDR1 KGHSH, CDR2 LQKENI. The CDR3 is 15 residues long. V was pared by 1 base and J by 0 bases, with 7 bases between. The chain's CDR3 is CASSPQTTSNQPQHF. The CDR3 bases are TGTGCCAGCTCACCACAAACTACTAGCAATCAGCCCCAGCATTTT.

The CDR3 reads CASSLVGSRVFSELFF. DNA of the CDR3: TGTGCCAGCAGCTTAGTTGGATCTCGAGTATTTTCGGAGCTGTTTTTT. This chain uses TRBV7-2 with TRBJ2-2; D gene uncertain. V lost 1 base to trimming and J lost 10 bases, with 19 bases between them. This CDR3 region has 16 residues. The germline V gene encodes CDR1 SGHTA and CDR2 FQGNSA.

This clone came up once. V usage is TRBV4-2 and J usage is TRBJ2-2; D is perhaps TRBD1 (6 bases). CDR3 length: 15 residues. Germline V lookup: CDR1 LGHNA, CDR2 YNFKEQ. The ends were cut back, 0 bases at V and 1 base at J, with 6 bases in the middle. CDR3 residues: CASSQEQGNTGELFF. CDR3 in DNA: TGTGCCAGCAGCCAAGAACAGGGGAACACCGGGGAGCTGTTTTTT.

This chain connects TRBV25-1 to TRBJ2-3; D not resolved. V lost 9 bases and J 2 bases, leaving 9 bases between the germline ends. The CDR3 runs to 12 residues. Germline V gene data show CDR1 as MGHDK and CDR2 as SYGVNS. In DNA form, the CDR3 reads TGTGCCAGTACTTTTACCACAGATACGCAGTATTTT. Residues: CASTFTTDTQYF.

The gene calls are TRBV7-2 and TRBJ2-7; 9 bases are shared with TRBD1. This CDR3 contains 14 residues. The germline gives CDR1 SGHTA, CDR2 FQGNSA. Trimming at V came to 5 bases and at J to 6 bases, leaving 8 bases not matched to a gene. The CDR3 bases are TGTGCCAGCAGCCTGTACCAGGACAGGGGCGAGCAGTACTTC. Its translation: CASSLYQDRGEQYF.